This T cell receptor beta chain derives from a study of blood T cell repertoires in COVID-19. The wider study: Nucleic acid was either cDNA or gDNA, and it came from T cells, B-cell-depleted T cells, or PBMCs.

This study enrolled people aged roughly 18 to 89 from roughly 22 US geographic areas. Exposed volunteers were people who met a COVID-19 case within 2 weeks before study entry. The CDR3 length is 19 residues. The J segment lost 3 bases and the V segment lost 4 bases, leaving 18 bases of the junction unmatched. Germline V CDR1 and CDR2: SGHRS, YFSETQ. The authors' processing: Amplifying reference gene primers gave estimates of nucleated cell counts. Sequencing used immunoSEQ multiplex PCR; TCRdb keeps in-frame clones, though not all of them. V and J calls and clone size are copied from that table; D and trimming were computed from the DNA. The sample has roughly 220,000 clones, around 90% seen once.

The chain links TRBV5-1 to TRBJ1-2; TRBD1 aligns across 10 bases. This TCR was sampled from a man aged 25-45 years who had been exposed to COVID-19. The sample comprised PBMCs or T cells enriched from blood (not recorded which). CDR3 DNA sequence: TGCGCCAGCAGCCTCTCTGGGACAGGGGATTATAGAGGTTACTATGGCTACACCTTC. Translating gives CASSLSGTGDYRGYYGYTF.